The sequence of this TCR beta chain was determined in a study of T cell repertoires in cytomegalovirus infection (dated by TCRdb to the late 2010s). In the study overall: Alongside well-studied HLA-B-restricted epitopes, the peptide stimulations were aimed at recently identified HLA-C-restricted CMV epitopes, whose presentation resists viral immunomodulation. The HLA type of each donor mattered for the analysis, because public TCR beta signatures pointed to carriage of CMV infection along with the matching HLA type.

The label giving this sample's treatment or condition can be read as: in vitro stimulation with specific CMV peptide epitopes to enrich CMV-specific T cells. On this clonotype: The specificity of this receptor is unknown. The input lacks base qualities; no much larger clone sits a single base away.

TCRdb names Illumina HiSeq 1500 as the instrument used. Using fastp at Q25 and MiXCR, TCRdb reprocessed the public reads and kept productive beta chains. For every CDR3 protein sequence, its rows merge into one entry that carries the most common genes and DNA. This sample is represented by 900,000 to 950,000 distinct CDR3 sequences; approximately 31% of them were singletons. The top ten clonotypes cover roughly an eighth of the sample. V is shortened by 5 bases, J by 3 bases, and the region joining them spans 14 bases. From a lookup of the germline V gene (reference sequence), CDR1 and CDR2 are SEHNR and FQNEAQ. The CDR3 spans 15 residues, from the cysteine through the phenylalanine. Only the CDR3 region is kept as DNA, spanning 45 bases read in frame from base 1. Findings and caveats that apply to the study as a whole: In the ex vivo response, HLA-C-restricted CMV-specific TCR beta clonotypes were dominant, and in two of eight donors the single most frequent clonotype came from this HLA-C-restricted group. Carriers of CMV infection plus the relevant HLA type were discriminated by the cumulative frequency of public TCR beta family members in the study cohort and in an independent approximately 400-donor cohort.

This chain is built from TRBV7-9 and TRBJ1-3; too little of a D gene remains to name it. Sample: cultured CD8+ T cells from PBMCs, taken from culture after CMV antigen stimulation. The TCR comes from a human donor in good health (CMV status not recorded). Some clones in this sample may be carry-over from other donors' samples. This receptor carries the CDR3 CASSDTYYSGNTIYF. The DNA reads TGTGCCAGCAGCGACACTTATTACAGTGGAAACACCATATATTTT.